This is a list of T cell receptor beta chains from one sample in a study of response to subunit inactivated influenza vaccine. TCRdb re-derived calls from the RT-PCR reads in MiXCR, one entry per CDR3 protein. The sample lists roughly 460,000 distinct CDR3 sequences, roughly 9.7% occurring once. This specimen consisted of PBMCs from blood, obtained about 40 days after vaccination. The receptors come from a man aged 45-65 years who received an inactivated influenza vaccine. CDR3s include the opening cysteine and the closing phenylalanine or tryptophan. The D gene is left open where the match is weak. Some rows mark clone size as missing; the rest say once, few, many or name a class of expanded clone.

d_call,j_call,v_call,clone_size,cdr3_aa,cdr3_nt
TRBD1,TRBJ2-5,TRBV2,few,CASRDTGEETQYF,TGTGCCAGCAGAGATACAGGGGAAGAGACCCAGTACTTC
TRBD2,TRBJ2-1,TRBV5-1,.,CASSPRTSGGAVFGNEQFF,TGCGCCAGCAGCCCCAGGACTAGCGGGGGGGCAGTTTTCGGCAATGAGCAGTTCTTC
.,TRBJ2-7,TRBV11-2,few,CASSLDQGFPYEQYF,TGTGCCAGCAGCTTAGATCAGGGGTTCCCCTACGAGCAGTACTTC
.,TRBJ2-5,TRBV9,.,CASSVGGTAQETQYF,TGTGCCAGCAGCGTAGGAGGGACTGCTCAAGAGACCCAGTACTTC
.,TRBJ1-5,TRBV27,.,CASSYRSGNQPQHF,TGTGCCAGCAGTTATAGGTCGGGCAATCAGCCCCAGCATTTT
TRBD1,TRBJ1-1,TRBV7-9,few,CASSSGGLRNTEAFF,TGTGCCAGCAGCTCAGGGGGGCTGCGGAACACTGAAGCTTTCTTT
.,TRBJ2-1,TRBV7-2,few,CASSLAILAVEQFF,TGTGCCAGCAGCTTAGCGATCTTAGCTGTTGAGCAGTTCTTC
TRBD1,TRBJ1-1,TRBV3-1,.,CASSQGPMTGSEAFF,TGTGCCAGCAGCCAAGGACCAATGACAGGGTCTGAAGCTTTCTTT
.,TRBJ1-4,TRBV18,.,CASSLQTTNEKLFF,TGTGCCAGCTCACTACAAACAACTAATGAAAAACTGTTTTTT
.,TRBJ2-7,TRBV7-9,few,CASSLEVRLYEQYF,TGTGCCAGCAGCTTAGAGGTCAGACTCTACGAGCAGTACTTC
TRBD1,TRBJ2-1,TRBV20-1,.,CSASRQGDNEQFF,TGCAGTGCTAGCAGACAGGGGGACAATGAGCAGTTCTTC
.,TRBJ2-1,TRBV12-3/TRBV12-4,.,CASTAGHSSYNEQFF,TGTGCCAGCACCGCGGGACACAGCTCCTACAATGAGCAGTTCTTC
.,TRBJ2-5,TRBV10-3,few,CAISESGRAETQYF,TGTGCCATCAGTGAGTCGGGCAGGGCAGAGACCCAGTACTTC
TRBD2,TRBJ2-1,TRBV10-3,few,CAITRGLAGGNEQFF,TGTGCCATCACCCGAGGACTAGCGGGAGGCAATGAGCAGTTCTTC
.,TRBJ1-3,TRBV6-1,.,CASSPKGGGNTIYF,TGTGCCAGCAGCCCCAAGGGGGGTGGAAACACCATATATTTT
TRBD2,TRBJ2-7,TRBV27,few,CASSSTSGMDYEQYF,TGTGCCAGCAGTTCCACTAGCGGGATGGATTACGAGCAGTACTTC
.,TRBJ2-7,TRBV12-3/TRBV12-4,many,CASSFRAGPTYEQYF,TGTGCCAGCAGTTTTCGGGCAGGGCCCACCTACGAGCAGTACTTC
.,TRBJ2-4,TRBV2,few,CASKGLAKNIQYF,TGTGCCAGCAAGGGTCTAGCCAAAAACATTCAGTACTTC
.,TRBJ1-5,TRBV27,.,CASSSVDRDNQPQHF,TGTGCCAGCAGTTCCGTGGACAGAGACAATCAGCCCCAGCATTTT
.,TRBJ1-5,TRBV5-1,many,CASSPGTGAGAQHF,TGCGCCAGCAGCCCAGGAACGGGGGCTGGGGCCCAGCATTTT
TRBD2,TRBJ2-2,TRBV28,.,CASTSELAGNLNTGELFF,TGTGCCAGCACATCGGAGCTAGCGGGAAACTTGAACACCGGGGAGCTGTTTTTT
.,TRBJ2-2,TRBV10-1,few,CASSESPVANTGELFF,TGCGCCAGCAGTGAGTCCCCCGTCGCGAACACCGGGGAGCTGTTTTTT
.,TRBJ2-3,TRBV12-3/TRBV12-4,few,CASSPFSSTDTQYF,TGTGCCAGCAGCCCCTTCTCTAGCACAGATACGCAGTATTTT
TRBD1,TRBJ2-5,TRBV7-9,many,CASSLPGGQETQYF,TGTGCCAGCAGCTTACCAGGGGGCCAGGAGACCCAGTACTTC
.,TRBJ1-5,TRBV4-1,.,CASSQVEGWTNQPQHF,TGCGCCAGCAGCCAAGTTGAAGGGTGGACAAATCAGCCCCAGCATTTT
.,TRBJ2-7,TRBV2,few,CASGTSTTIRGRDYEQYF,TGTGCCAGCGGAACTAGCACCACCATCAGGGGACGCGACTACGAGCAGTACTTC
TRBD1,TRBJ1-5,TRBV11-1,.,CASSLTGTGLDPWNQPQHF,TGTGCCAGCAGCTTAACCGGGACAGGGTTGGACCCGTGGAATCAGCCCCAGCATTTT
.,TRBJ2-1,TRBV5-6,many,CASSQGTYNEQFF,TGTGCCAGCAGCCAGGGGACGTACAATGAGCAGTTCTTC
TRBD2,TRBJ2-1,TRBV20-1,.,CSAGRSGTSYNEQFF,TGCAGTGCTGGACGTAGCGGGACCTCCTACAATGAGCAGTTCTTC
.,TRBJ2-7,TRBV11-2,.,CASSLGRADLYEQYF,TGTGCCAGCAGCTTAGGCCGGGCCGATCTCTACGAGCAGTACTTC
.,TRBJ1-1,TRBV11-2,.,CASSFQHSEAFF,TGTGCCAGCAGCTTTCAACATAGTGAAGCTTTCTTT
TRBD1,TRBJ2-7,TRBV7-9,few,CASSFGRQGKEQYF,TGTGCCAGCAGCTTTGGCCGACAGGGCAAGGAGCAGTACTTC
TRBD1,TRBJ2-3,TRBV25-1,.,CASSPTGGIGGDTQYF,TGTGCCAGCAGCCCAACAGGGGGCATAGGCGGAGATACGCAGTATTTT
TRBD1,TRBJ1-6,TRBV12-3/TRBV12-4,many,CASSLGGTVNSPLHF,TGTGCCAGCAGTTTAGGGGGGACAGTGAATTCACCCCTCCACTTT
.,TRBJ2-3,TRBV7-9,.,CASSRPEIGSTDTQYF,TGTGCCAGCAGCCGACCGGAGATCGGTAGCACAGATACGCAGTATTTT
.,TRBJ2-7,TRBV12-3/TRBV12-4,.,CASRRGDYEQYF,TGTGCCAGCAGACGAGGGGACTACGAGCAGTACTTC
TRBD1,TRBJ2-3,TRBV20-1,few,CSASRTGRDTQYF,TGCAGTGCTTCCCGGACAGGGAGGGATACGCAGTATTTT
.,TRBJ1-2,TRBV3-1,.,CASSRDRTPNYGYTF,TGTGCCAGCAGCAGAGACAGGACCCCTAACTATGGCTACACCTTC
.,TRBJ1-2,TRBV7-2,few,CASSSQAGPTNYGYTF,TGTGCCAGCAGCTCCCAAGCTGGACCCACTAACTATGGCTACACCTTC
TRBD2,TRBJ2-5,TRBV15,.,CATSLRLAGVETQYF,TGTGCCACCAGCTTAAGACTAGCGGGGGTCGAGACCCAGTACTTC
TRBD2,TRBJ2-2,TRBV6-5,few,CASSYGLAGDTGELFF,TGTGCCAGCAGTTACGGGCTAGCGGGGGATACCGGGGAGCTGTTTTTT
.,TRBJ1-2,TRBV2,.,CASIKDGVLDYGYTF,TGTGCCAGCATCAAAGATGGGGTGTTGGACTATGGCTACACCTTC
TRBD1,TRBJ1-1,TRBV12-3/TRBV12-4,many,CASSTGGGGEAFF,TGTGCCAGCAGTACAGGGGGCGGGGGTGAAGCTTTCTTT
.,TRBJ2-2,TRBV5-1,many,CASRWDPGELFF,TGCGCCAGCAGATGGGACCCCGGGGAGCTGTTTTTT
.,TRBJ2-5,TRBV5-1,few,CASSLHLRQETQYF,TGCGCCAGCAGCTTGCACCTTCGCCAAGAGACCCAGTACTTC
.,TRBJ1-5,TRBV7-2,few,CASSWWVSNQPQHF,TGTGCCAGCAGCTGGTGGGTAAGCAATCAGCCCCAGCATTTT
.,TRBJ2-1,TRBV4-3,.,CASSPRAAVDEQFF,TGCGCCAGCAGCCCCCGGGCCGCGGTGGATGAGCAGTTCTTC
TRBD2,TRBJ2-7,TRBV5-1,many,CASSTSGSSSYEQYF,TGCGCCAGCAGCACTAGCGGGTCGAGCTCCTACGAGCAGTACTTC
.,TRBJ1-4,TRBV20-1,.,CSARQVVNEKLFF,TGCAGTGCTAGACAGGTGGTTAATGAAAAACTGTTTTTT
.,TRBJ2-5,TRBV12-3/TRBV12-4,.,CASSLYSGFETQYF,TGTGCCAGCAGTCTGTACTCAGGGTTTGAGACCCAGTACTTC
TRBD2,TRBJ2-3,TRBV7-6,few,CASSLSSSGGDFTDTQYF,TGTGCCAGCAGCTTATCTTCTAGCGGGGGGGATTTCACAGATACGCAGTATTTT
TRBD2,TRBJ2-1,TRBV3-1,.,CASSQGLAGFGQFF,TGTGCCAGCAGCCAAGGACTAGCCGGATTTGGGCAGTTCTTC
TRBD2,TRBJ2-5,TRBV6-5,many,CASSYSGAGLAGKETQYF,TGTGCCAGCAGTTACTCAGGTGCCGGACTAGCGGGGAAAGAGACCCAGTACTTC